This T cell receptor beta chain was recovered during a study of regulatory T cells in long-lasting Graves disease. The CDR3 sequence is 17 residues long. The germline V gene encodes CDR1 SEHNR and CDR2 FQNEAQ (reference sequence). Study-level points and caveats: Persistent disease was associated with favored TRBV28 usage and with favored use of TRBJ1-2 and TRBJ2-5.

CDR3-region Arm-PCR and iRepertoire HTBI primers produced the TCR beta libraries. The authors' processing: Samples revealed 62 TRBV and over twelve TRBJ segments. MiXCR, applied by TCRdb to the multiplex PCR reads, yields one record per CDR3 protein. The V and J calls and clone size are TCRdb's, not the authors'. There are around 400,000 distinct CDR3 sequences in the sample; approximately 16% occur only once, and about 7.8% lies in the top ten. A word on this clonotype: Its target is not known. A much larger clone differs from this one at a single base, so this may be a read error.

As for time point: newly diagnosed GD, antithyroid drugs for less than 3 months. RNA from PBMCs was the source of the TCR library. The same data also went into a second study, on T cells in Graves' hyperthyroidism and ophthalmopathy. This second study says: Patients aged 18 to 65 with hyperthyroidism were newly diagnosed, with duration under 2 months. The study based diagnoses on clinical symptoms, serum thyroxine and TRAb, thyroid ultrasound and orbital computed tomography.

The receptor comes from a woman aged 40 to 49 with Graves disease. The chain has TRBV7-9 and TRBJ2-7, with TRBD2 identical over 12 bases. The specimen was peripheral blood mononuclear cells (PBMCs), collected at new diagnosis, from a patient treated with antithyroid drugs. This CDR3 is CVSSFSALAGGPGEQYF. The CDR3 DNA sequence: TGTGTCAGCAGCTTTTCCGCCCTAGCGGGAGGGCCGGGGGAGCAGTACTTC.